Below, one TCR beta chain is given with its context. The data are from a study of CD8 T cells in Susac syndrome. The authors carried out high-throughput sequencing of TCR beta. They applied it to CD8+ and CD4+ T cells obtained from blood. The multiple sclerosis control cohort comprised treatment-naive individuals presenting with stable or active relapsing-remitting disease. Germline CDR1 MNHEY, CDR2 SVGAGI. The CDR3 length is 19 residues. V was pared by 2 bases and J by 8 bases, with 28 bases between. Random hexamers were used to reverse transcribe the RNA input (about 0.5 to 1 ug). By means of immunoSEQ multiplex PCR, TCR beta CDR3 spanning 54 Vbeta and 13 Jbeta underwent amplification. TCRdb re-called the immunoSEQ multiplex PCR reads with MiXCR, one entry per CDR3 protein. The repertoire includes 100,000 to 150,000 distinct CDR3 sequences, 93% of them detected once, and roughly 0.29% sits in the top ten.

Specimen: CD8+ T cells from PBMCs. The chain links TRBV6-5 to TRBJ2-1, with D maybe TRBD2 (7 bases). The TCR originated in a human donor with multiple sclerosis. The CDR3 here is CASSYLRRAAPGGSHEQFF. The CDR3 DNA reads TGTGCCAGCAGTTACCTCCGAAGGGCCGCCCCGGGGGGCTCGCATGAGCAGTTCTTC.